This T cell receptor beta chain is drawn from a study of T cell responses to AZD1222 COVID-19 vaccine. This table comes from immunoSEQ multiplex PCR, and its TCRdb copy is limited to in-frame clones, with some not included. The sample has some 130,000 clones; approximately 90% are singletons. Germline CDR1 and CDR2: LNHNV and YYDKDF (reference sequence). V shed 4 bases and J 2 bases; nucleotides not matched to a gene: 2. This CDR3 is built from 15 residues. Study-wide results and caveats: Most donors were white British, females outnumbered males, and clonal diversity was possibly underestimated. Only a handful of AZD1222 recipients, roughly six in all, had baseline seropositivity.

Notes on this clone: Antigen specificity is unknown.

This TCR derives from an adult in good health. The sample here was peripheral blood, taken on day 0 of AZD1222 vaccination. This chain connects TRBV15 to TRBJ2-7; 13 bases are shared with TRBD2. The CDR3 nucleotides are TGTGCCACCAGCATAGGGACTAGCGGGACCTACGAGCAGTACTTC. Its translation is CATSIGTSGTYEQYF.